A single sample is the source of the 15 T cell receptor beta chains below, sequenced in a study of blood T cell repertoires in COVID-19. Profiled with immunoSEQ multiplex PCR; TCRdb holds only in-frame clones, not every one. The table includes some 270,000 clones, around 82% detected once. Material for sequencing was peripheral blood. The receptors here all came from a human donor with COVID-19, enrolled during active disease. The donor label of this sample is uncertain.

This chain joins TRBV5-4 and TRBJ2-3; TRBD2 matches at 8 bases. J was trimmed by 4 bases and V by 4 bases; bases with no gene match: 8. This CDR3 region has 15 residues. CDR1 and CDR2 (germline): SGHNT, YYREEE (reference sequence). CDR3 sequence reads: CASSDQRELADTQYF. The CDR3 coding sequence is TGTGCCAGCAGCGACCAGCGGGAGTTGGCAGATACGCAGTATTTT. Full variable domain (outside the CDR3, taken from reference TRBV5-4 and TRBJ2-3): ETGVTQSPTHLIKTRGQQVTLRCSSQSGHNTVSWYQQALGQGPQFIFQYYREEENGRGNFPPRFSGLQFPNYSSELNVNALELDDSALYLCASSDQRELADTQYFGPGTRLTVL.

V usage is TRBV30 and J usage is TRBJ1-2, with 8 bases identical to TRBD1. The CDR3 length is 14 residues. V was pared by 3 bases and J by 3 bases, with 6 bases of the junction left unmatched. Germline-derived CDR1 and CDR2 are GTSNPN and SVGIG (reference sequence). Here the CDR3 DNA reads TGTGCCTGGAGCTCAGGGGGCTCGTACTATGGCTACACCTTC. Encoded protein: CAWSSGGSYYGYTF.

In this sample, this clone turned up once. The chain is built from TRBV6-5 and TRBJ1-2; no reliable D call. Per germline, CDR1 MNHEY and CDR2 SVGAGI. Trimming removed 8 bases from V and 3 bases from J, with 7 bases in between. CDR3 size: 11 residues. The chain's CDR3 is CASREDYGYTF. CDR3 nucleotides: TGTGCCAGCCGGGAGGACTATGGCTACACCTTC.

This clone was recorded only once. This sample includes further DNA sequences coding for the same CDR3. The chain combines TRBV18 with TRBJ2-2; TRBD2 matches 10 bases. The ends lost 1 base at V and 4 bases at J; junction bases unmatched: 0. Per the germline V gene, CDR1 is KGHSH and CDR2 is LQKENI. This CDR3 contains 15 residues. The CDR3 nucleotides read TGTGCCAGCTCACCACTAGCGGGAGGCACCGGGGAGCTGTTTTTT. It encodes CASSPLAGGTGELFF.

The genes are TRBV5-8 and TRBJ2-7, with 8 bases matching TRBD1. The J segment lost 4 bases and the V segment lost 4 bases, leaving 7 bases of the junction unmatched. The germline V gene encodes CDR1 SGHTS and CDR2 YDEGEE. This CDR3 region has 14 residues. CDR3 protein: CASSIGTGRYEQYF. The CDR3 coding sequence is TGTGCCAGCAGCATCGGGACAGGACGATACGAGCAGTACTTC.

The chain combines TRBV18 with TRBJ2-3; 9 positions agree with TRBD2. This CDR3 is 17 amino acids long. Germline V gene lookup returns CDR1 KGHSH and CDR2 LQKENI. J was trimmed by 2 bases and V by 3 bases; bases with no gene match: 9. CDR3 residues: CASSPGLAGASTDTQYF. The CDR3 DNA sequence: TGTGCCAGCTCACCCGGCTTAGCGGGAGCATCCACAGATACGCAGTATTTT.

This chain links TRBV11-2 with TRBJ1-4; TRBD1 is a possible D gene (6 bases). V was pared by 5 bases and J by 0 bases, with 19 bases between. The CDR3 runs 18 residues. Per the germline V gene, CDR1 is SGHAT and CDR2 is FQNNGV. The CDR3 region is CASSAYRVPDATNEKLFF. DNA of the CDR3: TGTGCCAGCAGCGCATACAGGGTACCGGACGCAACTAATGAAAAACTGTTTTTT.

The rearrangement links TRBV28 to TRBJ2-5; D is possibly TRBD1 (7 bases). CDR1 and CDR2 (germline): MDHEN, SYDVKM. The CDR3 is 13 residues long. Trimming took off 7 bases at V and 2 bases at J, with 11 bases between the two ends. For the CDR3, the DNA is TGTGCCAGCACCCAGGGGGGTCAAGAGACCCAGTACTTC. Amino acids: CASTQGGQETQYF.

The CDR3 sequence: CASSWPRDRITYEQYF. In nucleotides, the CDR3 is TGTGCCAGCAGTTGGCCCCGGGACAGGATCACCTACGAGCAGTACTTC. The V and J genes are TRBV28 and TRBJ2-7, with 8 bases aligning to TRBD1. The V gene end was trimmed by 4 bases and the J gene end by 2 bases; junction bases not matched to a gene: 10. The germline V gene encodes CDR1 MDHEN and CDR2 SYDVKM. This CDR3 is built from 16 residues.

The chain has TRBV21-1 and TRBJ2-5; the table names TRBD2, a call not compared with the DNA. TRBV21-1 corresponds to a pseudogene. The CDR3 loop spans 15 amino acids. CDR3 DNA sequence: TGTGCCAGCAGCCCTACCCACAGGGAGGGGGAGACCCAGTACTTC. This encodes CASSPTHREGETQYF.

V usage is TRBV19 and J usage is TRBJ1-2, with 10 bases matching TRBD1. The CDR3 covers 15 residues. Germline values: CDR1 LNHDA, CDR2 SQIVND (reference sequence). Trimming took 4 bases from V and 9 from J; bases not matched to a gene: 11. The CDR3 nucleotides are TGTGCCAGTAGTAACCATCTCGGACAGGGGGGACGCTACACCTTC. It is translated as CASSNHLGQGGRYTF.

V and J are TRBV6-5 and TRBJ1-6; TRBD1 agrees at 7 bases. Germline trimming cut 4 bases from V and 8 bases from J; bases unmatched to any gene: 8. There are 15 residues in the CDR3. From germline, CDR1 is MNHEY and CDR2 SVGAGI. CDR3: CASSSLTGTHSPLHF. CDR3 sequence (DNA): TGTGCCAGCAGTTCCCTGACAGGGACACATTCACCCCTCCACTTT.

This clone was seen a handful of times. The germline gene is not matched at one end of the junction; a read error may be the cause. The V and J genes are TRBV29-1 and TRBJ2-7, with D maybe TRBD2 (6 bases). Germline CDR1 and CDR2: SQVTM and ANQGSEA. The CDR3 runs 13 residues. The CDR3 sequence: CSALATNSHEQYF. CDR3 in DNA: TGCAGCGCACTAGCTACGAACTCCCACGAGCAGTACTTC.

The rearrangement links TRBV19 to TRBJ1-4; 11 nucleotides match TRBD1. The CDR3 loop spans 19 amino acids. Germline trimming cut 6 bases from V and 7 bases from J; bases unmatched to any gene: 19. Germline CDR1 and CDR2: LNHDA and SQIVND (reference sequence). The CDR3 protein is CASRPPLSGTGGVPEKLFF. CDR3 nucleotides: TGTGCCAGTAGGCCGCCCCTTTCCGGGACAGGGGGAGTTCCTGAAAAACTGTTTTTT.

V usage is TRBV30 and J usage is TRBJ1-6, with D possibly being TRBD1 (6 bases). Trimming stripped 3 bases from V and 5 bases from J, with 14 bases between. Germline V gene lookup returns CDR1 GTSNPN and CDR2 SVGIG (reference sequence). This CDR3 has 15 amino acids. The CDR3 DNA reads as TGTGCCTGGAGCCCAGGGGAGTGGGATAATTCACCCCTCCACTTT. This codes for CAWSPGEWDNSPLHF.